This T cell receptor beta chain is from a study of tumor-infiltrating lymphocytes in primary liver carcinoma. The CDR3 loop spans 14 amino acids. V lost 0 bases, J lost 6 bases, and 12 bases lay in between. In germline, CDR1 is SGHRS, CDR2 YFSETQ. A primer in the constant region served to generate TCR beta cDNA from roughly 520 ng of total RNA. What produced the TCR beta libraries was three nested multiplex PCR rounds using slightly modified ARM-PCR. Investigators reported that the first two PCR rounds, at roughly 11 cycles each, used TRBV1-TRBV30 forward primers with a C-beta reverse primer. TCRdb fed the multiplex PCR reads into MiXCR, producing one record per CDR3 protein. In the table there are 150,000 to 200,000 distinct CDR3 sequences, less than 65% of which are singletons. The source of the blood RNA was unsorted whole blood, and germline DNA was extracted as well.

Sample: peripheral blood. This TCR was recovered from a man aged 35 to 55 with primary liver carcinoma and hepatitis B virus infection. The chain links TRBV5-1 to TRBJ1-2, with D uncertain. CDR3 residues: CASSLELIHNGYTF. The CDR3, as DNA: TGCGCCAGCAGCTTGGAGCTAATCCACAATGGCTACACCTTC.